A single sample gave rise to the 23 T cell receptor beta chains below, sequenced in a study of T cell responses to AZD1222 COVID-19 vaccine. Generated by immunoSEQ multiplex PCR, the TCRdb table keeps only in-frame clones and is missing some. The data contain 75,000 to 90,000 clones, 80% to 90% of them singletons. The sequenced sample was peripheral blood, obtained 28 days after the second AZD1222 dose. The receptors stem from an adult who received the AZD1222 COVID-19 vaccine.

The V call is TRBV30, the J call TRBJ2-5; tentatively, D is TRBD2 (6 bases). Germline CDR1 GTSNPN, CDR2 SVGIG (reference sequence). CDR3 length: 15 residues. Trimming took off 0 bases at V and 1 base at J, with 12 bases between the two ends. The CDR3 loop reads CAWSVLDGSQETQYF. DNA for the CDR3: TGTGCCTGGAGTGTATTAGACGGGAGCCAAGAGACCCAGTACTTC.

The gene calls are TRBV14 and TRBJ1-2; the D is unclear. V lost 1 base and J 5 bases, leaving 8 bases between the germline ends. Germline CDR1 is SGHDN and CDR2 is FVKESK. The CDR3 runs to 13 residues. This CDR3 is CASSQARTYGYTF. The CDR3 region has the DNA TGTGCCAGCAGCCAAGCCAGGACTTATGGCTACACCTTC.

The chain is built from TRBV28 and TRBJ2-2; 10 bases line up with TRBD2. The V gene end was trimmed by 2 bases and the J gene end by 5 bases; junction bases not matched to a gene: 2. Germline V lookup: CDR1 MDHEN, CDR2 SYDVKM. The CDR3 sequence is 15 residues long. In nucleotides, the CDR3 is TGTGCCAGCAGTTTAACACTAGCGGGAACCGGGGAGCTGTTTTTT. As protein: CASSLTLAGTGELFF.

This clone occurred a few times. CDR3 in DNA: TGTGCCAGCAGCTGGGACAAGACAAGGCAGCCCCAGCATTTT. Translated: CASSWDKTRQPQHF. The chain combines TRBV6-2 or TRBV6-3 with TRBJ1-5; D possibly corresponds to TRBD1 (6 bases). Germline V CDR1 and CDR2: MNHEY, SVGEGT. The CDR3 runs 14 residues. V was cut by 6 bases and J by 7 bases, with 16 bases left in between.

This rearrangement joins TRBV11-3 to TRBJ2-3, with 13 bases aligning to TRBD2. The length of the CDR3 is 16 residues. From germline, CDR1 is SGHNT and CDR2 YENEEA. V shed 5 bases and J 5 bases; nucleotides not matched to a gene: 7. CDR3 nucleotides: TGTGCCAGCAGCCTCCGGACTAGCGGGGGTGTAGATACGCAGTATTTT. Its translation: CASSLRTSGGVDTQYF.

This clone has more than one count but fewer than ten. The chain uses TRBV29-1 and TRBJ1-2; possibly TRBD1 for D (5 bases). The CDR3 consists of 12 residues. Germline CDR1 is SQVTM and CDR2 is ANQGSEA. Trimming removed 4 bases from V and 4 bases from J, with 10 bases in between. CDR3 DNA sequence: TGCAGCGTTGGGGCCAGGGCCTATGGCTACACCTTC. Translating gives CSVGARAYGYTF.

The chain is built from TRBV24-1 and TRBJ1-1, with 7 bases fitting TRBD1. The germline V gene encodes CDR1 KGHDR and CDR2 SFDVKD. CDR3 length: 15 residues. With 2 bases clipped from V and 5 bases from J, the junction kept 7 bases outside the gene matches. CDR3 nucleotides: TGTGCCACCAGTGATTCGGCCCTCAGGGGGACTGAAGCTTTCTTT. Protein product: CATSDSALRGTEAFF.

V and J are TRBV6-5 and TRBJ1-6, with TRBD1 as a possible D gene (5 bases). V was pared by 6 bases and J by 7 bases, with 13 bases between. The CDR3 runs 14 residues. Germline V lookup: CDR1 MNHEY, CDR2 SVGAGI. This CDR3 reads CASSYRGYNSPLHF. CDR3 in DNA: TGTGCCAGCAGCTACCGGGGGTACAATTCACCCCTCCACTTT.

This chain links TRBV27 with TRBJ2-2; D not resolved. Trimming shortened V by 5 bases and J by 6 bases, and 13 bases separated the two germline ends. CDR3 length: 14 amino acids. Germline loops: CDR1 MNHEY, CDR2 SMNVEV (reference sequence). CDR3 bases: TGTGCCAGCAGTCCTAGGCCCCGGGCCGGGGAGCTGTTTTTT. Protein: CASSPRPRAGELFF.

The V gene is TRBV9, the J gene TRBJ2-5, with a possible D match to TRBD2 (6 bases). This CDR3 is built from 15 residues. Trimming removed 0 bases at V and 5 bases at J, with 14 bases between. The V gene's germline CDR1 is SGDLS and CDR2 YYNGEE. The CDR3 sequence: CASSVAGAGGETQYF. DNA of the CDR3: TGTGCCAGCAGCGTAGCGGGAGCGGGCGGGGAGACCCAGTACTTC.

V usage is TRBV11-3 and J usage is TRBJ1-1; possible D gene TRBD1, 5 bases. The germline CDR1 and CDR2 sequences are SGHNT and YENEEA. The CDR3 sequence is 14 residues long. Trimming took 7 bases from V and 4 from J, leaving 16 bases between them. CDR3 bases: TGTGCCAGCACCTCCATAAAGAGGGGCACTGAAGCTTTCTTT. Translated: CASTSIKRGTEAFF. The full variable domain, rest sourced from reference TRBV11-3 and TRBJ1-1, is EAGVVQSPRYKIIEKKQPVAFWCNPISGHNTLYWYLQNLGQGPELLIRYENEEAVDDSQLPKDRFSAERLKGVDSTLKIQPAELGDSAVYLCASTSIKRGTEAFFGQGTRLTVV.

This sequence joins TRBV29-1 and TRBJ1-1, with a possible D match to TRBD1 (5 bases). Germline values: CDR1 SQVTM, CDR2 ANQGSEA. The ends were cut back, 7 bases at V and 6 bases at J, with 18 bases in the middle. CDR3 length equals 13 residues. The DNA for the CDR3 is TGCAGCGGTGTCCCCTCAGGGAGGGCTGAAGCTTTCTTT. Translated: CSGVPSGRAEAFF.

The table lists this clone with a count of one. The rearrangement uses TRBV7-2 and TRBJ1-2; D remains ambiguous. The V end lost 4 bases, the J end lost 2 bases, and 8 bases lay between the germline ends. CDR3 size: 13 residues. Per the germline V gene, CDR1 is SGHTA and CDR2 is FQGNSA. Here the CDR3 DNA reads TGTGCCAGCAGCTCCCCGGGAAACTATGGCTACACCTTC. Residues: CASSSPGNYGYTF.

The V call is TRBV28, the J call TRBJ1-3; no definite D call. The CDR3 is 16 amino acids. The V and J ends lost 5 bases and 0 bases respectively, with 14 bases between them. Germline assignment: CDR1 MDHEN and CDR2 SYDVKM. CDR3 sequence (DNA): TGTGCCAGCAGTCCCACGACCTGGGGCTCTGGAAACACCATATATTTT. Protein: CASSPTTWGSGNTIYF.

This clone was seen a handful of times. V is TRBV6-4 and J is TRBJ2-2; a weak D match, TRBD2 (6 bases). Trimming pared 10 bases from V and 0 bases from J, leaving 9 bases between. Germline V gene sequence: CDR1 MRHNA, CDR2 SNTAGT. The CDR3 is made up of 13 amino acids. CDR3 in amino acids: CATLAPNTGELFF. The CDR3 DNA sequence: TGTGCCACACTAGCTCCGAACACCGGGGAGCTGTTTTTT.

This chain joins TRBV10-1 and TRBJ2-2, with 11 bases identical to TRBD2. Germline CDR1 is WNHNN and CDR2 is SYGVQD (reference sequence). Trimming took 4 bases from V and 10 from J; bases not matched to a gene: 8. The CDR3 runs 15 residues. CDR3 sequence reads: CASSVSSGGREELFF. The CDR3 nucleotides are TGCGCCAGCAGTGTATCTAGCGGGGGGCGCGAGGAGCTGTTTTTT.

The chain joins TRBV5-6 to TRBJ1-5; D remains ambiguous. The germline V gene has CDR1 SGHDT and CDR2 YYEEEE. V dropped 3 bases and J dropped 5 bases, with 9 bases sitting between them. The CDR3 is 13 amino acids. The CDR3 sequence is CASSSISDQPQHF. In DNA form, the CDR3 reads TGTGCCAGCAGCTCTATTTCGGATCAGCCCCAGCATTTT. The full variable domain, in which reference TRBV5-6 and TRBJ1-5 provide the parts outside the CDR3, is DAGVTQSPTHLIKTRGQQVTLRCSPKSGHDTVSWYQQALGQGPQFIFQYYEEEERQRGNFPDRFSGHQFPNYSSELNVNALLLGDSALYLCASSSISDQPQHFGDGTRLSIL.

V and J are TRBV12-3 or TRBV12-4 and TRBJ2-3; TRBD1 matches 8 bases. V lost 7 bases to trimming and J lost 3 bases; unmatched junction nucleotides: 3. This CDR3 spans 13 amino acids. CDR3 in DNA: TGTGCCAGCAAAGACAGGGGAACAGATACGCAGTATTTT. Its translation: CASKDRGTDTQYF.

This clone has a handful of counts. The chain uses TRBV5-5 and TRBJ1-3, with TRBD1 matching over 8 bases. Per the germline V gene, CDR1 is SGHKS and CDR2 is YYEKEE (reference sequence). Trimming cost V 3 bases and J 3 bases; bases outside gene matches: 8. The CDR3 has 16 amino acids. The CDR3 DNA is TGTGCCAGCAGCTACCAGGGGGCCCAATTTGGAAACACCATATATTTT. Residues: CASSYQGAQFGNTIYF.

This sequence joins TRBV9 and TRBJ2-3; no firm D call. This CDR3 comprises 14 residues. Germline CDR1 SGDLS, CDR2 YYNGEE. V gave up 2 bases and J gave up 2 bases, with 9 bases separating them. Here the CDR3 reads CASSVLGYTDTQYF. The CDR3 region has the DNA TGTGCCAGCAGCGTTTTAGGGTACACAGATACGCAGTATTTT.

The V and J genes are TRBV28 and TRBJ2-7; D unclear. The germline CDR1 and CDR2 sequences are MDHEN and SYDVKM. V was cut by 4 bases and J by 6 bases, with 10 bases left in between. The CDR3 runs 12 residues. The CDR3 DNA reads TGTGCCAGCAGTTCCTCCATCTTCGAGCAGTACTTC. Its translation: CASSSSIFEQYF.

The chain employs TRBV7-2 and TRBJ1-5, with 8 bases that match TRBD1. Per the germline V gene, CDR1 is SGHTA and CDR2 is FQGNSA. The ends lost 5 bases at V and 2 bases at J; junction bases unmatched: 2. There are 14 residues in the CDR3. The DNA of the CDR3 is TGTGCCAGCAGCGCGGACAGGGGCAATCAGCCCCAGCATTTT. Translation gives CASSADRGNQPQHF.

This chain connects TRBV4-1 to TRBJ2-5; D is undetermined. CDR3 size: 14 residues. Germline V gene sequence: CDR1 MGHRA, CDR2 YSYEKL. V gave up 0 bases and J gave up 3 bases, with 8 bases separating them. The CDR3 nucleotides read TGCGCCAGCAGCCAAGATCCTGGGAAAGAGACCCAGTACTTC. This codes for CASSQDPGKETQYF.